This T cell receptor (beta chain) derives from a study of T-cell reconstitution after alpha-beta-depleted transplantation in children. This CDR3 comprises 15 residues. Between the trimmed V and J ends, which lost 3 bases and 2 bases, there was a span of 13 bases. Germline V gene lookup returns CDR1 SGHNT and CDR2 YYREEE (reference sequence). This clonotype was seen a few times. A library of TCRbeta sequences, prepared with unique molecular identifiers, was generated. TCRdb re-called the PCR reads through MiXCR, storing one row per CDR3 protein. Among about 400,000 distinct CDR3 sequences listed, over 20% were seen once.

The rearrangement uses TRBV5-4 and TRBJ2-3; a possible D gene is TRBD2 (6 bases). The specimen comprised PBMCs from the stem cell graft donor, sampled from the stem cell graft. The receptor's source is a human donor who donated a stem cell graft to a child with acute myeloid leukemia. The CDR3 nucleotides read TGTGCCAGCAGCTCTAGCGCTACGACCACAGATACGCAGTATTTT. Its protein product is CASSSSATTTDTQYF.